What follows are 28 T cell receptor beta chains derived from one specimen sequenced in a study of T cell responses to AZD1222 COVID-19 vaccine. TCRdb's table, derived via immunoSEQ multiplex PCR, lists solely in-frame clones and lacks some. The table lists 54,000 or so clones, 88% of them singletons, with 14% to 15% in the top ten. This material consisted of peripheral blood, taken on day 0 of AZD1222 vaccination. The receptors shown here come from an adult in good health.

The chain employs TRBV19 and TRBJ1-1; perhaps TRBD1 as D (6 bases). This CDR3 comprises 17 residues. Trimming removed 5 bases from V and 3 bases from J, with 22 bases in between. Germline loops: CDR1 LNHDA, CDR2 SQIVND (reference sequence). CDR3 in amino acids: CASSSKGQGLGDTEAFF. The CDR3 DNA follows: TGTGCCAGTAGTTCTAAAGGGCAGGGGTTAGGGGACACTGAAGCTTTCTTT.

Only one count was recorded for this clone. The chain couples TRBV7-8 to TRBJ1-6; D remains ambiguous. The CDR3 contains 12 residues. Trimming took 1 base from V and 13 from J, leaving 8 bases between them. CDR1 is SGHVS and CDR2 is FQNEAQ in the germline V gene. In nucleotides, the CDR3 is TGTGCCAGCAGCTTAGTGGAGGGTCCCCTCCACTTT. This translates into CASSLVEGPLHF.

This rearrangement joins TRBV11-2 to TRBJ1-6, with a possible D match to TRBD1 (6 bases). The CDR3 is 13 amino acids. Trimming cost V 3 bases and J 14 bases, with 14 bases left between them. Germline V CDR1 and CDR2: SGHAT, FQNNGV. The CDR3 is CASSFGTGLSLHF. CDR3 nucleotides: TGTGCCAGCAGCTTTGGAACAGGGCTCTCCCTCCACTTT.

The rearrangement joins TRBV12-3 or TRBV12-4 to TRBJ2-1; D uncertain. V was cut by 6 bases and J by 10 bases, with 10 bases left in between. The CDR3 runs 11 residues. CDR3 nucleotides: TGTGCCAGCAGGACTCCCCGGGAGCAGTTCTTC. Protein product: CASRTPREQFF.

The genes are TRBV6-1 and TRBJ1-3; tentatively, D is TRBD1 (5 bases). The ends were cut back, 2 bases at V and 2 bases at J, with 16 bases in the middle. This CDR3 comprises 17 residues. Per germline, CDR1 MNHNS and CDR2 SASEGT. CDR3 region: CASSETLGTATGNTIYF. In DNA, the CDR3 is TGTGCCAGCAGTGAAACTTTGGGGACGGCTACTGGAAACACCATATATTTT.

The chain is built from TRBV28 and TRBJ2-1; 11 bases are shared with TRBD2. This CDR3 region has 15 residues. CDR1 is MDHEN and CDR2 is SYDVKM in the germline V gene. V shed 6 bases and J 2 bases; nucleotides not matched to a gene: 3. The CDR3 reads CASSVSGRAYNEQFF. CDR3 DNA sequence: TGTGCCAGCAGCGTTAGCGGGAGGGCCTACAATGAGCAGTTCTTC.

This clone was counted once. The chain joins TRBV7-2 to TRBJ2-2, with unresolved D. The CDR3 length is 14 residues. The germline V and J ends were trimmed by 5 bases and 2 bases, with 9 bases remaining between them. CDR1 and CDR2 (germline): SGHTA, FQGNSA. The CDR3 is CASSTRHNTGELFF. In DNA, the CDR3 is TGTGCCAGCAGCACCCGGCATAACACCGGGGAGCTGTTTTTT. Combining the CDR3 with reference TRBV7-2 and TRBJ2-2 gives the whole variable domain GAGVSQSPSNKVTEKGKDVELRCDPISGHTALYWYRQSLGQGLEFLIYFQGNSAPDKSGLPSDRFSAERTGGSVSTLTIQRTQQEDSAVYLCASSTRHNTGELFFGEGSRLTVL.

The chain is built from TRBV7-9 and TRBJ1-1; 7 bases match TRBD1. After removal of 4 bases from V and 1 base from J, the junction contained 3 bases not matched to a gene. The length of the CDR3 is 14 residues. Germline CDR1 SEHNR, CDR2 FQNEAQ (reference sequence). CDR3 in amino acids: CASSSGQANTEAFF. The CDR3 DNA reads as TGTGCCAGCAGCTCAGGACAGGCGAACACTGAAGCTTTCTTT.

The chain combines TRBV5-1 with TRBJ2-7, with 11 bases fitting TRBD2. The junction had 8 bases not matched to a gene; V was cut back by 3 bases and J by 3 bases. This CDR3 region has 16 residues. Germline V CDR1 and CDR2: SGHRS, YFSETQ. CDR3 nucleotide sequence: TGCGCCAGCAGCTCAACAGCGGGACTAGCGGTCTACGAGCAGTACTTC. Protein sequence: CASSSTAGLAVYEQYF.

The chain couples TRBV7-2 to TRBJ2-2; the D gene is possibly TRBD2 (6 bases). This CDR3 is built from 17 residues. V was cut by 5 bases and J by 1 base, with 17 bases left in between. Germline CDR1 and CDR2: SGHTA and FQGNSA. As DNA, the CDR3 is TGTGCCAGCAGCGTATCAAGTGGGGGACTGAACACCGGGGAGCTGTTTTTT. Translation: CASSVSSGGLNTGELFF.

The chain uses TRBV5-4 and TRBJ2-1; tentative D call: TRBD2 (5 bases). This CDR3 comprises 16 residues. Germline lookup yields CDR1 SGHNT and CDR2 YYREEE (reference sequence). With 3 bases removed from V and 5 bases from J, the gap between germline ends came to 18 bases. CDR3 nucleotides: TGTGCCAGCAGCTCACAAAGTAGCGTTAATAACAATGAGCAGTTCTTC. Its translation is CASSSQSSVNNNEQFF.

The rearrangement links TRBV5-6 to TRBJ1-1; tentative D call: TRBD1 (5 bases). V lost 4 bases to trimming and J lost 5 bases, with 18 bases between them. The CDR3 runs 15 residues. CDR1 is SGHDT and CDR2 is YYEEEE in the germline V gene. CDR3 sequence (DNA): TGTGCCAGCAGCCTCGGGGACTCCCCGAGAACTGAAGCTTTCTTT. It translates to CASSLGDSPRTEAFF.

The genes are TRBV7-2 and TRBJ2-5; 8 bases fit TRBD1. The junction had 7 bases not matched to a gene; V was cut back by 5 bases and J by 5 bases. The CDR3 contains 14 residues. CDR1 SGHTA and CDR2 FQGNSA come from the germline V gene. This CDR3 reads CASSVRGLMETQYF. The CDR3 nucleotides read TGTGCCAGCAGCGTCAGGGGGCTGATGGAGACCCAGTACTTC.

The V and J genes are TRBV29-1 and TRBJ2-1, with 12 bases aligning to TRBD2. The length of the CDR3 is 14 residues. CDR1 SQVTM and CDR2 ANQGSEA come from the germline V gene. J lost 8 bases, V lost 7 bases, and 9 bases had no gene match. CDR3 nucleotide sequence: TGCAGCGCCGCACTAGCGGGAGGATTCGATGAGCAGTTCTTC. As protein: CSAALAGGFDEQFF.

The rearrangement joins TRBV9 to TRBJ2-2; no definite D call. This CDR3 region has 13 residues. Germline CDR1 reads SGDLS; CDR2 reads YYNGEE. With 2 bases removed from V and 1 base from J, the gap between germline ends came to 3 bases. The CDR3 here is CASSVGNTGELFF. The CDR3 nucleotides read TGTGCCAGCAGCGTTGGGAACACCGGGGAGCTGTTTTTT.

CDR3 in DNA: TGTGCCAGCAAACTAGCGGGAGGCGATGAGCAGTTCTTC. Translated, it gives CASKLAGGDEQFF. The J gene is TRBJ2-1, the V gene TRBV6-5; 12 bases are shared with TRBD2. The V segment lost 7 bases and the J segment 8 bases; nucleotides outside the gene matches: 3. Looked up from germline, CDR1 is MNHEY and CDR2 is SVGAGI. The CDR3 runs to 13 residues.

This chain joins TRBV14 and TRBJ2-1, with 9 bases aligning to TRBD2. Germline V gene sequence: CDR1 SGHDN, CDR2 FVKESK. The length of the CDR3 is 14 residues. V was pared by 1 base and J by 10 bases, with 5 bases of the junction left unmatched. CDR3 sequence: CASSQVPSGVEQFF. CDR3 nucleotide sequence: TGTGCCAGCAGCCAAGTGCCTAGCGGGGTAGAGCAGTTCTTC.

On this clone: This specimen includes other DNA sequences encoding the same CDR3. The chain links TRBV7-2 to TRBJ1-1; tentative D call: TRBD1 (5 bases). The V and J ends lost 3 bases and 1 base respectively, with 6 bases between them. Germline assignment: CDR1 SGHTA and CDR2 FQGNSA. The CDR3 has 13 residues. The CDR3 region is CASSLTENTEAFF. The CDR3 DNA reads TGTGCCAGCAGCTTGACAGAGAACACTGAAGCTTTCTTT.

J is TRBJ1-2 and V is TRBV25-1; D is possibly TRBD1 (5 bases). Germline CDR1 and CDR2: MGHDK and SYGVNS. This CDR3 spans 14 amino acids. Trimming took 4 bases from V and 4 from J, leaving 13 bases between them. Written as DNA, the CDR3 is TGTGCCAGCAGTGGGGACCTTATGGGCTATGGCTACACCTTC. The encoded protein is CASSGDLMGYGYTF.

V gene TRBV21-1 combines with J gene TRBJ1-2; the table assigns TRBD1, which was not confirmed against the DNA. TRBV21-1 is given as a pseudogene. The CDR3 is 14 amino acids. The CDR3 spells CASSKNRGKCGYTF. CDR3 sequence (DNA): TGTGCCAGCAGCAAGAACAGGGGGAAGTGTGGCTACACCTTC.

This chain uses TRBV6-5 with TRBJ1-5; TRBD1 is a possible D gene (5 bases). Germline V CDR1 and CDR2: MNHEY, SVGAGI. Trimming took 9 bases from V and 11 from J, leaving 23 bases between them. The CDR3 is made up of 14 amino acids. The CDR3 nucleotides are TGTGCCAGTGAACCGGGACCCCGTTCGGGGGCCCAGCATTTT. It specifies CASEPGPRSGAQHF.

In this sample, this clone turned up once. This rearrangement joins TRBV7-8 to TRBJ2-7; 9 bases align to TRBD1. The CDR3 runs to 15 residues. The ends lost 3 bases at V and 1 base at J; junction bases unmatched: 4. CDR1 and CDR2 (germline): SGHVS, FQNEAQ. CDR3 in amino acids: CASSFDRGDSYEQYF. The CDR3 DNA sequence: TGTGCCAGCAGCTTTGACAGGGGGGATTCCTACGAGCAGTACTTC.

This sequence joins TRBV7-2 and TRBJ2-2; TRBD2 aligns across 8 bases. The J segment lost 2 bases and the V segment lost 4 bases, leaving 3 bases of the junction unmatched. The germline gives CDR1 SGHTA, CDR2 FQGNSA. This CDR3 region has 15 residues. CDR3 sequence: CASSSSGLNTGELFF. CDR3 coding DNA: TGTGCCAGCAGCTCTAGCGGGCTTAACACCGGGGAGCTGTTTTTT.

The chain combines TRBV13 with TRBJ2-7, with D possibly being TRBD1 (6 bases). CDR1 is PRHDT and CDR2 is FYEKMQ in the germline V gene (reference sequence). The CDR3 contains 15 residues. Trimming removed 5 bases at V and 3 bases at J, with 17 bases between. CDR3 loop: CASSAGQTFGYEQYF. CDR3 in DNA: TGTGCCAGCAGCGCCGGACAGACGTTCGGCTACGAGCAGTACTTC.

The gene calls are TRBV6-5 and TRBJ2-7; D unclear. Trimming took 5 bases from V and 3 from J, leaving 17 bases between them. The CDR3 spans 15 residues. Germline V gene sequence: CDR1 MNHEY, CDR2 SVGAGI. CDR3 coding DNA: TGTGCCAGCAGTCGAGTCGGTGCAAAGTACTACGAGCAGTACTTC. Protein product: CASSRVGAKYYEQYF.

The count of this clone is one. The gene calls are TRBV11-3 and TRBJ2-7; 8 bases are a match to TRBD2. Germline trimming cut 1 base from V and 3 bases from J; bases unmatched to any gene: 2. Germline CDR1 is SGHNT and CDR2 is YENEEA. The CDR3 has 14 residues. Written as DNA, the CDR3 is TGTGCCAGCAGCTTAGCGGGGGGGCTCTACGAGCAGTACTTC. This codes for CASSLAGGLYEQYF.

The chain uses TRBV7-9 and TRBJ2-1; maybe TRBD1 (6 bases). The CDR3 is 14 amino acids. Germline CDR1 and CDR2: SEHNR and FQNEAQ (reference sequence). V dropped 5 bases and J dropped 4 bases, with 12 bases sitting between them. This CDR3 reads CASSTITGYNEQFF. The DNA for the CDR3 is TGTGCCAGCAGCACCATTACAGGGTACAATGAGCAGTTCTTC. The variable domain in full, with the rest retrieved from reference TRBV7-9 and TRBJ2-1, is DTGVSQNPRHKITKRGQNVTFRCDPISEHNRLYWYRQTLGQGPEFLTYFQNEAQLEKSRLLSDRFSAERPKGSFSTLEIQRTEQGDSAMYLCASSTITGYNEQFFGPGTRLTVL.

This chain's CDR3 is CASRRTSGSLGTGELFF. The CDR3 region has the DNA TGTGCCAGCAGACGGACTAGCGGGAGTCTGGGCACCGGGGAGCTGTTTTTT. The genes are TRBV2 and TRBJ2-2; 13 nucleotides match TRBD2. There are 17 residues in the CDR3. Losses at the gene ends were 6 bases for V and 4 bases for J; bases not matched to a gene: 8. Germline loops: CDR1 SNHLY, CDR2 FYNNEI.